Below are 16 T cell receptor beta chains sequenced from a single sample in a study of blood T cell repertoires in COVID-19. Repertoires were generated with immunoSEQ multiplex PCR, while TCRdb's copy carries only in-frame clones and drops some. The sample holds some 140,000 clones, around 89% seen once. The sequencing input was peripheral blood. Receptors were obtained from a man in his 70s with active COVID-19.

The CDR3 loop is CASIPGHGTEAFF. The CDR3 coding sequence is TGTGCCAGCATTCCCGGACACGGCACTGAAGCTTTCTTT. This chain connects TRBV28 to TRBJ1-1; TRBD1 might be the D (5 bases). Germline V gives CDR1 MDHEN, CDR2 SYDVKM. V was trimmed by 7 bases and J by 4 bases, leaving 13 bases between them. The CDR3 consists of 13 residues.

The chain joins TRBV5-1 to TRBJ1-1; 7 bases are a match to TRBD1. V shed 2 bases, J shed 6 bases, and the junction held 7 bases outside the gene matches. CDR3 length equals 14 residues. CDR1 is SGHRS, CDR2 YFSETQ, per germline. CDR3 sequence (DNA): TGCGCCAGCAGCTTAGGACAGGCAGGGCCTGAAGCTTTCTTT. As protein: CASSLGQAGPEAFF.

This chain links TRBV7-9 with TRBJ1-1; D uncertain. The germline V and J ends were trimmed by 5 bases and 6 bases, with 16 bases remaining between them. There are 14 residues in the CDR3. Germline loops: CDR1 SEHNR, CDR2 FQNEAQ (reference sequence). In DNA form, the CDR3 reads TGTGCCAGCAGCCCCCATAAGAACGAGGCTGAAGCTTTCTTT. Translation gives CASSPHKNEAEAFF.

The chain carries TRBV10-3 and TRBJ1-1, with D unresolved. This CDR3 has 12 amino acids. Trimming stripped 11 bases from V and 2 bases from J, with 12 bases between. Germline CDR1 is ENHRY and CDR2 is SYGVKD. CDR3 amino acids: CASRPSNTEAFF. The DNA for the CDR3 is TGTGCCTCCCGTCCGTCCAACACTGAAGCTTTCTTT.

The CDR3 loop is CAISESETRSNNEQFF. The CDR3 DNA is TGTGCCATCAGTGAGTCCGAGACTAGAAGTAACAATGAGCAGTTCTTC. The gene calls are TRBV10-3 and TRBJ2-1; tentatively, D is TRBD2 (6 bases). Germline CDR1 is ENHRY and CDR2 is SYGVKD. The V end lost 0 bases, the J end lost 5 bases, and 14 bases lay between the germline ends. This CDR3 spans 16 amino acids.

This chain joins TRBV18 and TRBJ2-3; 8 nucleotides align to TRBD1. Trimming at V came to 3 bases and at J to 2 bases, leaving 7 bases not matched to a gene. The CDR3 spans 16 residues. CDR1 is KGHSH, CDR2 LQKENI, per germline. As DNA, the CDR3 is TGTGCCAGCTCACCCGGGACAGGAGTCATCACAGATACGCAGTATTTT. It encodes CASSPGTGVITDTQYF.

The chain recombines TRBV27 with TRBJ2-7; maybe TRBD1 (6 bases). V lost 2 bases and J 3 bases, leaving 8 bases between the germline ends. This CDR3 comprises 13 residues. Looked up from germline, CDR1 is MNHEY and CDR2 is SMNVEV (reference sequence). As DNA, the CDR3 is TGTGCCAGCAGTTTAAACAGGGACTACGAGCAGTACTTC. This codes for CASSLNRDYEQYF.

V and J are TRBV6-2 or TRBV6-3 and TRBJ2-5; D possibly corresponds to TRBD1 (5 bases). Germline V gene data show CDR1 as MNHEY and CDR2 as SVGEGT. The CDR3 length is 15 residues. V was cut by 7 bases and J by 1 base, with 16 bases left in between. Written as DNA, the CDR3 is TGTGCCAGCACCCCCCTGGGGCAGGTCCAAGAGACCCAGTACTTC. This codes for CASTPLGQVQETQYF.

The chain couples TRBV10-3 to TRBJ1-2; D is uncertain. The CDR3 runs to 11 residues. Germline assignment: CDR1 ENHRY and CDR2 SYGVKD. Deletions cut 10 bases from V and 4 bases from J, with 10 bases between. CDR3 loop: CATAGGYGYTF. The CDR3 nucleotides are TGTGCCACCGCGGGTGGCTATGGCTACACCTTC.

The rearrangement links TRBV11-2 to TRBJ1-6; the D gene is possibly TRBD1 (6 bases). Germline CDR1 and CDR2: SGHAT and FQNNGV. The CDR3 has 14 residues. V dropped 5 bases and J dropped 4 bases, with 9 bases sitting between them. CDR3 region: CASSGQKYNSPLHF. CDR3 DNA: TGTGCCAGCAGCGGACAGAAGTATAATTCACCCCTCCACTTT.

The rearrangement links TRBV28 to TRBJ2-7; 9 bases are a match to TRBD1. Germline lookup yields CDR1 MDHEN and CDR2 SYDVKM. The CDR3 sequence is 15 residues long. V lost 5 bases, J lost 4 bases, and 9 bases stayed unmatched. CDR3 nucleotides: TGTGCCAGCAGTCCCCGGGACAGGGCGAATTACGAGCAGTACTTC. Protein sequence: CASSPRDRANYEQYF.

The chain recombines TRBV5-1 with TRBJ2-7, with 10 positions matching TRBD1. The V and J ends lost 4 bases and 4 bases, in that order; junction bases with no gene match: 11. The CDR3 contains 16 residues. Germline V gene data show CDR1 as SGHRS and CDR2 as YFSETQ. Here the CDR3 reads CASSPTSGTGVYEQYF. CDR3 sequence (DNA): TGCGCCAGCAGCCCCACCTCCGGGACAGGGGTTTACGAGCAGTACTTC.

J is TRBJ1-4 and V is TRBV9; TRBD1 agrees at 10 bases. CDR3 length: 18 amino acids. The germline gives CDR1 SGDLS, CDR2 YYNGEE. V lost 2 bases to trimming and J lost 6 bases; unmatched junction nucleotides: 13. DNA for the CDR3: TGTGCCAGCAGCGTGAGCCCCGATGGGGACAGGGGCGATGAAAAACTGTTTTTT. Its translation is CASSVSPDGDRGDEKLFF.

The chain is built from TRBV11-2 and TRBJ2-1; D ambiguous. The CDR3 is 12 residues long. The germline CDR1 and CDR2 sequences are SGHAT and FQNNGV. V lost 1 base to trimming and J lost 8 bases, with 6 bases between them. The CDR3 loop is CASSLGQYEQFF. The CDR3 DNA reads TGTGCCAGCAGCTTAGGTCAATATGAGCAGTTCTTC.

The V call is TRBV7-2, the J call TRBJ1-1; D may be TRBD1 (5 bases). Trimming stripped 0 bases from V and 5 bases from J, with 10 bases between. CDR1 is SGHTA and CDR2 is FQGNSA in the germline V gene. The CDR3 consists of 14 residues. In nucleotides, the CDR3 is TGTGCCAGCAGCTTAGCTGGGGGGAATACTGAAGCTTTCTTT. It translates to CASSLAGGNTEAFF.

This chain connects TRBV7-3 to TRBJ2-2; TRBD2 aligns across 14 bases. The trim removed 5 bases at V and 6 bases at J, leaving 5 bases unmatched. CDR3 length: 16 residues. Germline V gene sequence: CDR1 SGHTA, CDR2 FQGTGA. The DNA for the CDR3 is TGTGCCAGCAGCCGAGGGACTAGCGGGAGTTCCGGGGAGCTGTTTTTT. This translates into CASSRGTSGSSGELFF.